Listed here are 2 T cell receptor beta chains from one sample, sequenced in a study of T cells in women clearing cervical HPV infection (dated by TCRdb to the late 2010s). Library preparation employed the immunoSEQ multiplex PCR assay. Here the immuneACCESS table is served through TCRdb, limited to in-frame sequences with V and J called. Missing clones are a known gap in these copies; in checked studies unresolved V genes cover under half, and the rest lacks a known reason. The table kept for this sample lists some 40,000 clones. The top ten hold about 1.2% of the sample. Material for sequencing was blood buffy coat. These receptors were collected from a woman aged 18-69 years with a cervical HPV16 infection that either progressed to CIN3+ or cleared (not recorded which).

Regarding this clone: Read sequence stops 3 residues before the CDR3 end, and the germline J gene provides the missing end. The rearrangement links TRBV7-3 to TRBJ1-2; 7 nucleotides agree with TRBD1. Germline lookup yields CDR1 SGHTA and CDR2 FQGTGA. The CDR3 loop spans 14 amino acids. Germline trimming cut 5 bases from V and 4 bases from J; bases unmatched to any gene: 7. Incomplete CDR3 DNA: TGTGCCAGCAGCCCAGGGGGGAGCTCCTATGGC. Amino acids: CASSPGGSSYG. The CDR3 in full is CASSPGGSSYGYTF.

Comment on this clone: The read terminates 3 residues ahead of where the CDR3 ends, so the germline J gene completes it. The chain couples TRBV7-8 to TRBJ2-3; the D gene is possibly TRBD1 (5 bases). Germline V gene lookup returns CDR1 SGHVS and CDR2 FQNEAQ. This CDR3 has 16 residues. Trimming left V 0 bases short and J 2 bases short, with 12 bases between. Incomplete CDR3 DNA: TGTGCCAGCAGCTTAGCAGGGGCTGGGAACACAGATACG. Translating it yields CASSLAGAGNTDT. The entire CDR3 protein is CASSLAGAGNTDTQYF.